Sequencing of this TCR beta chain was carried out in a study of blood T cell repertoires in COVID-19. The wider study: Sites in the United States, Italy and Spain provided acute and convalescent COVID-19 samples. The cDNA or gDNA used as material had been derived from T cells, B-cell-depleted T cells, or PBMCs.

Authors' data handling: Amplification of reference gene primers provided the estimated nucleated cell counts. Libraries were prepared by immunoSEQ multiplex PCR; TCRdb keeps only in-frame clonotypes and omits some of them. V, J and clone size were drawn from that table, and D and trimming were deduced from the DNA. This table holds around 220,000 clones, around 80% found once. V lost 4 bases and J lost 0, with 8 bases in between. The germline CDR1 and CDR2 sequences are SGHVS and FNYEAQ. The CDR3 length is 14 residues. The sample consisted of peripheral blood. The chain employs TRBV7-6 and TRBJ2-3; a weak D match, TRBD2 (5 bases). This sequence originates from a man in his thirties or forties with active or convalescent COVID-19. For the CDR3, the DNA is TGTGCCAGCAGCTCATGGACTAGCACAGATACGCAGTATTTT. It specifies CASSSWTSTDTQYF.